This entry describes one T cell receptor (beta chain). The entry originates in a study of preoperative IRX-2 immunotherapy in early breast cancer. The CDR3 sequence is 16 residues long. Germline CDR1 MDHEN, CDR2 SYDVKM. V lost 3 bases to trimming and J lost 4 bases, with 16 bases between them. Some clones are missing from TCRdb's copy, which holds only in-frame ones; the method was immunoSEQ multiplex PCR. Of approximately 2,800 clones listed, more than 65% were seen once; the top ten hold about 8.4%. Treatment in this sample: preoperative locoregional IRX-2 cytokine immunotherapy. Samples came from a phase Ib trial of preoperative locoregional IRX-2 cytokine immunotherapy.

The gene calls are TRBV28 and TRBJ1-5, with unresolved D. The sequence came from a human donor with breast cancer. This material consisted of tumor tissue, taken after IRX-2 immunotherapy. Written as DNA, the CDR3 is TGTGCCAGCAGTTTTTTGAGAGGGTACGCAAATCAGCCCCAGCATTTT. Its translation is CASSFLRGYANQPQHF.